What follows is one TCR beta chain and its context. Antigen unknown. The sample belongs to a study of Ad26.COV2.S vaccination and SARS-CoV-2 variants. Treatment in this sample: 15 to 20 received Ad26.COV2.S at low or high dose, single or two shots; roughly 5 received placebo; per-sample allocation not given. Day 63 following the first vaccine or placebo injection was when the samples were taken. Libraries were prepared by immunoSEQ multiplex PCR; TCRdb keeps only in-frame clonotypes and omits some of them. The table has 300,000 to 500,000 clones, approximately 90% seen once. Overall study findings and caveats: Total T cell responses, in the TCR breadth and depth analyses, may have been underestimated. Vaccine recipients showed a spike-specific TCR breadth that was higher than in placebo recipients.

The TCR sequence derives from a person between 18 and 65 years old who received the Ad26.COV2.S COVID-19 vaccine or a placebo. The sample was peripheral blood, taken in a trial of Ad26.COV2.S vaccine versus placebo.

CDR3 sequence: CASSLGLAGGLGEQYF. DNA of the CDR3: TGTGCCAGCAGCCTCGGACTAGCGGGGGGCTTGGGGGAGCAGTACTTC. J is TRBJ2-7 and V is TRBV7-2; 14 bases align to TRBD2. Germline loops: CDR1 SGHTA, CDR2 FQGNSA. V lost 5 bases, J lost 7 bases, and 10 bases stayed unmatched. The length of the CDR3 is 16 residues. Full variable domain (outside the CDR3, taken from reference TRBV7-2 and TRBJ2-7): GAGVSQSPSNKVTEKGKDVELRCDPISGHTALYWYRQSLGQGLEFLIYFQGNSAPDKSGLPSDRFSAERTGGSVSTLTIQRTQQEDSAVYLCASSLGLAGGLGEQYFGPGTRLTVT.